Shown below are 27 T cell receptor beta chains from a single sample sequenced in a study of Tregs in tolerant kidney transplant recipients. Here immunoSEQ multiplex PCR was the method, and the copy in TCRdb shows in-frame clones only, minus some. Its table lists about 48,000 clones. Here the sequenced sample was CD4+ T cells from blood, taken before the transplant. The receptors derive from a human donor who received a combined kidney and bone marrow transplant.

The sequenced CDR3 bases are TGTGCCAGTAGTATACAAGGGACAGGGGAAAAAGAA. Amino acids: CASSIQGTGEKE. The whole CDR3 protein reads CASSIQGTGEKEAFF. V and J are TRBV19 and TRBJ1-1; 10 positions match TRBD1. With the read ending 3 residues before the CDR3 end, the germline J gene is used to fill in that end. Germline CDR1 and CDR2: LNHDA and SQIVND (reference sequence). The CDR3 covers 15 residues. The full variable domain, completed using reference TRBV19 and TRBJ1-1, is DGGITQSPKYLFRKEGQNVTLSCEQNLNHDAMYWYRQDPGQGLRLIYYSQIVNDFQKGDIAEGYSVSREKKESFPLTVTSAQKNPTAFYLCASSIQGTGEKEAFFGQGTRLTVV.

Concerning this clone: The read comes to an end 3 residues before the CDR3 does, leaving the germline J gene to fill in the end. J is TRBJ2-1 and V is TRBV7-3; 10 nucleotides match TRBD2. With V trimmed by 4 bases and J by 7 bases, 13 bases remained unmatched. Germline lookup yields CDR1 SGHTA and CDR2 FQGTGA. The CDR3 runs to 17 residues. The CDR3 protein is CASSSQGPSGRRNEQFF. CDR3 bases read: TGTGCCAGCAGCTCGCAGGGCCCTAGCGGGAGACGGAATGAG. Filled out from reference TRBV7-3 and TRBJ2-1, the complete variable domain reads GAGVSQTPSNKVTEKGKYVELRCDPISGHTALYWYRQSLGQGPEFLIYFQGTGAADDSGLPNDRFFAVRPEGSVSTLKIQRTERGDSAVYLCASSSQGPSGRRNEQFFGPGTRLTVL.

With regard to this clone: The read stops 3 residues short of the end of the CDR3; the missing end is completed from the germline J gene. Distinct nucleotide sequences in the sample also encode this CDR3. The chain combines TRBV5-1 with TRBJ2-3; 9 nucleotides agree with TRBD1. The CDR3 covers 15 residues. V shed 4 bases and J 4 bases; nucleotides not matched to a gene: 7. Germline-derived CDR1 and CDR2 are SGHRS and YFSETQ. The CDR3 DNA, read in part, is TGCGCCAGCAGCCAGGGACAGGGTGTTGCAGATACG. This gives the protein CASSQGQGVADT. Given in full, the CDR3 is CASSQGQGVADTQYF.

About this clone: The sequence runs out 3 residues before the end of the CDR3; the remainder is reconstructed from the germline J gene. The rearrangement links TRBV19 to TRBJ1-5, with D perhaps TRBD1 (6 bases). CDR3 length: 15 amino acids. Per the germline V gene, CDR1 is LNHDA and CDR2 is SQIVND (reference sequence). Trimming took 6 bases from V and 1 from J, leaving 13 bases between them. The CDR3 reads CASRGGALSNQPQHF. The sequenced CDR3 bases are TGTGCCAGTAGAGGGGGAGCGCTAAGCAATCAGCCC.

Note on this clone: The missing CDR3 end, 3 residues past where the read stops, is filled in from the germline J gene. The chain recombines TRBV6-2 or TRBV6-3 with TRBJ2-1; D possibly corresponds to TRBD1 (5 bases). This CDR3 has 14 residues. Between the trimmed V and J ends, which lost 3 bases and 3 bases, there was a span of 9 bases. Germline values: CDR1 MNHEY, CDR2 SVGEGT. CDR3 region: CASSYGAGYNEQFF. CDR3 bases read: TGTGCCAGCAGTTATGGGGCTGGCTACAATGAG.

CDR3 sequence reads: CASSPGLTSDEQYF. The sequenced CDR3 bases are TGTGCCAGCAGCCCCGGACTAACATCAGACGAG. V is TRBV7-3 and J is TRBJ2-7, with D tentatively TRBD2 (6 bases). Read coverage stops 3 residues before the CDR3 terminus; the germline J gene supplies the remainder. Germline assignment: CDR1 SGHTA and CDR2 FQGTGA. This CDR3 is 14 amino acids long. Trimming took off 5 bases at V and 5 bases at J, with 16 bases between the two ends.

To note about this clone: The read falls 3 residues short of the CDR3 end, and the missing part is taken from the germline J gene. The J gene is TRBJ1-1, the V gene TRBV30; no clear D gene. The CDR3 is 13 residues long. The germline V gene encodes CDR1 GTSNPN and CDR2 SVGIG (reference sequence). Between the trimmed V and J ends, which lost 3 bases and 3 bases, there was a span of 11 bases. The DNA read from the CDR3 is TGTGCCTGGAGGCCTTACCGGGACACTGAA. Translation: CAWRPYRDTE. The full CDR3 protein is CAWRPYRDTEAFF.

With respect to this clone: The read terminates 3 residues ahead of where the CDR3 ends, so the germline J gene completes it. This chain links TRBV7-9 with TRBJ2-6; possibly TRBD1 or TRBD2 for D (5 bases each). The germline V and J ends were trimmed by 1 base and 4 bases, with 8 bases remaining between them. CDR3 length equals 15 residues. Germline CDR1 SEHNR, CDR2 FQNEAQ (reference sequence). The CDR3 bases that were read are TGTGCCAGCAGCTTAGGAGGGGCCGGGGCCAACGTC. It codes for CASSLGGAGANV. The whole CDR3 reads CASSLGGAGANVLTF. Drawing the rest from reference TRBV7-9 and TRBJ2-6, the complete variable domain is DTGVSQNPRHKITKRGQNVTFRCDPISEHNRLYWYRQTLGQGPEFLTYFQNEAQLEKSRLLSDRFSAERPKGSFSTLEIQRTEQGDSAMYLCASSLGGAGANVLTFGAGSRLTVL.

Points on this clone: The CDR3 end falls 3 residues outside the read, so it is completed with the germline J gene. This chain uses TRBV7-2 with TRBJ1-1; D is unresolved. V was clipped by 1 base and J by 7 bases, with 10 bases between them. Germline V gene data show CDR1 as SGHTA and CDR2 as FQGNSA. This CDR3 has 13 residues. The chain's CDR3 is CASSLEGRYEAFF. The sequenced part of the CDR3 DNA is TGTGCCAGCAGCTTAGAGGGTAGATATGAA. Based on the CDR3 plus reference TRBV7-2 and TRBJ1-1, the full variable domain is GAGVSQSPSNKVTEKGKDVELRCDPISGHTALYWYRQSLGQGLEFLIYFQGNSAPDKSGLPSDRFSAERTGGSVSTLTIQRTQQEDSAVYLCASSLEGRYEAFFGQGTRLTVV.

Worth noting for this clone: The read ends 3 residues early relative to the CDR3; the germline J gene fills the gap. The V and J genes are TRBV18 and TRBJ1-1, with D possibly matching TRBD1 (5 bases). Per germline, CDR1 KGHSH and CDR2 LQKENI. This CDR3 has 13 amino acids. The germline V and J ends were trimmed by 4 bases and 3 bases, with 9 bases remaining between them. CDR3 DNA, as far as it was read: TGTGCCAGCTCACAGGGGAAGGACACTGAA. It yields the protein CASSQGKDTE. Given in full, the CDR3 is CASSQGKDTEAFF.

To note about this clone: The CDR3 end is not reached by the read, which stops 3 residues before it; the germline J gene fills it in. The V gene is TRBV20-1, the J gene TRBJ1-1; 10 bases are shared with TRBD1. The CDR3 is 14 residues long. The ends lost 3 bases at V and 5 bases at J; junction bases unmatched: 6. Germline V CDR1 and CDR2: DFQATT, SNEGSKA (reference sequence). The part of the CDR3 DNA that was read is TGCAGTGCTAGGACAGGGGGCGCGGAAACTGAA. It codes for CSARTGGAETE. The complete CDR3 protein is CSARTGGAETEAFF.

For this clone: The read falls 3 residues short of the CDR3 end, and the missing part is taken from the germline J gene. The rearrangement uses TRBV19 and TRBJ2-2, with 7 bases matching TRBD1. In germline, CDR1 is LNHDA, CDR2 SQIVND (reference sequence). The CDR3 length is 15 residues. V trimming: 5 bases; J trimming: 0 bases; junction bases outside the gene matches: 3. The CDR3 here is CASSLDRPNTGELFF. The DNA read from the CDR3 is TGTGCCAGTAGTCTGGACAGGCCGAACACCGGGGAG.

Notes on this clone: Sequencing ends 3 residues short of the CDR3 end; the germline J gene provides the rest. The chain recombines TRBV6-1 with TRBJ1-2; tentative D call: TRBD1 (5 bases). The CDR3 extends over 15 amino acids. V was trimmed by 4 bases and J by 4 bases, leaving 16 bases between them. Germline V lookup: CDR1 MNHNS, CDR2 SASEGT. CDR3 protein: CASSGSRDQGYGYTF. The sequenced CDR3 bases are TGTGCCAGCAGTGGATCCCGAGATCAGGGCTATGGC.

About this clone: The CDR3 end falls 3 residues outside the read, so it is completed with the germline J gene. The genes are TRBV7-6 and TRBJ2-7; possibly TRBD1 for D (6 bases). Germline V gene data show CDR1 as SGHVS and CDR2 as FNYEAQ. The CDR3 covers 14 residues. The germline V and J ends were trimmed by 5 bases and 2 bases, with 13 bases remaining between them. The sequenced CDR3 bases are TGTGCCAGCAGCCCGTGGACAGAGGCCTACGAG. It translates to CASSPWTEAYE. The CDR3 as a whole reads CASSPWTEAYEQYF.

Turning to this clone: From the germline J gene comes the end of the CDR3, since the read stops 3 residues before it. V usage is TRBV6-2 or TRBV6-3 and J usage is TRBJ2-1, with TRBD2 matching over 9 bases. The CDR3 totals 15 residues. The junction had 3 bases not matched to a gene; V was cut back by 6 bases and J by 0 bases. The germline V gene encodes CDR1 MNHEY and CDR2 SVGEGT. The CDR3 here is CASRKAGGSYNEQFF. The CDR3 DNA, read in part, is TGTGCCAGCAGGAAAGCGGGAGGCTCCTACAATGAG.

A remark on this clone: The CDR3 end falls 3 residues outside the read, so it is completed with the germline J gene. This sequence joins TRBV18 and TRBJ2-5; 9 positions agree with TRBD2. The CDR3 has 14 amino acids. After removal of 1 base from V and 3 bases from J, the junction contained 0 bases not matched to a gene. The germline V gene has CDR1 KGHSH and CDR2 LQKENI. Partial CDR3 DNA: TGTGCCAGCTCACCACGACTAGCGGAAGAGACC. It translates to CASSPRLAEET. The whole CDR3 protein reads CASSPRLAEETQYF.

With regard to this clone: The read gets to within 3 residues of the CDR3 end, and the germline J gene fills in the rest. The chain combines TRBV7-2 with TRBJ2-3, with D perhaps matching TRBD2 (5 bases). From germline, CDR1 is SGHTA and CDR2 FQGNSA. V was shortened by 1 base and J by 3 bases, with 11 bases between the two germline ends. This CDR3 is built from 15 residues. CDR3 DNA, as far as it was read: TGTGCCAGCAGCTTAGGGTCTAGCACGACAGATACG. This codes for CASSLGSSTTDT. The complete CDR3 sequence is CASSLGSSTTDTQYF.

As concerns this clone: With the read ending 3 residues before the CDR3 end, the germline J gene is used to fill in that end. The chain has TRBV19 and TRBJ1-5; 9 bases agree with TRBD1. Germline trimming cut 3 bases from V and 8 bases from J; bases unmatched to any gene: 5. Germline V CDR1 and CDR2: LNHDA, SQIVND (reference sequence). CDR3 length equals 14 residues. CDR3 DNA, as far as it was read: TGTGCCAGTAGTATTGGGACAGGGAGGGAGCCC. Translation gives CASSIGTGREP. The full-length CDR3 reads as CASSIGTGREPQHF.

As to this clone: The CDR3 end falls 3 residues outside the read, so it is completed with the germline J gene. The genes are TRBV20-1 and TRBJ2-3, with 11 bases lining up with TRBD2. CDR3 length: 13 residues. Trimming cost V 3 bases and J 6 bases; bases outside gene matches: 2. Germline V gives CDR1 DFQATT, CDR2 SNEGSKA (reference sequence). CDR3 in amino acids: CSASGTSGDTQYF. CDR3 bases read: TGCAGTGCTAGTGGGACTAGCGGCGATACG.

A note on this clone: The sequenced fragment ends 3 residues before the CDR3 boundary, so the rest is inferred from the germline J gene. The rearrangement uses TRBV5-1 and TRBJ2-3, with 7 positions matching TRBD1. The CDR3 spans 16 residues. Germline lookup yields CDR1 SGHRS and CDR2 YFSETQ. V gave up 0 bases and J gave up 0 bases; unmatched junction bases: 4. CDR3 DNA (partial): TGCGCCAGCAGCTTGGAGACAGGGCTAAGCACAGATACG. The encoded protein is CASSLETGLSTDT. The full CDR3 is CASSLETGLSTDTQYF.

Points on this clone: Read coverage stops 3 residues before the CDR3 terminus; the germline J gene supplies the remainder. The gene calls are TRBV2 and TRBJ2-7, with TRBD1 matching over 12 bases. This CDR3 region has 18 residues. Germline-derived CDR1 and CDR2 are SNHLY and FYNNEI. V was clipped by 1 base and J by 3 bases; unmatched bases: 10. Incomplete CDR3 DNA: TGTGCCAGCAGTGAAGGGGACAGGGGGCGTTCATTAGGCTACGAG. As protein: CASSEGDRGRSLGYE. The whole CDR3 sequence is CASSEGDRGRSLGYEQYF.

As concerns this clone: The CDR3 end is not reached by the read, which stops 3 residues before it; the germline J gene fills it in. This chain uses TRBV19 with TRBJ2-3; 12 bases match TRBD2. V shed 1 base, J shed 2 bases, and the junction held 4 bases outside the gene matches. The germline V gene has CDR1 LNHDA and CDR2 SQIVND (reference sequence). CDR3 length: 17 residues. CDR3 bases read: TGTGCCAGTAGTATAGGTGGGACTAGCGGGTTCACAGATACG. Translated: CASSIGGTSGFTDT. The full CDR3 is CASSIGGTSGFTDTQYF.

Concerning this clone itself: Read sequence stops 3 residues before the CDR3 end, and the germline J gene provides the missing end. The chain recombines TRBV10-3 with TRBJ2-7; TRBD2 aligns across 9 bases. CDR1 is ENHRY and CDR2 is SYGVKD in the germline V gene. This CDR3 has 14 residues. V gave up 3 bases and J gave up 0 bases; unmatched junction bases: 0. CDR3 loop: CAISDSGSSYEQYF. The sequenced CDR3 bases are TGTGCCATCAGTGATAGCGGGAGCTCCTACGAG.

A remark on this clone: The read is 3 residues too short to cover the CDR3 end, so that end is filled in from the germline J gene. The chain links TRBV2 to TRBJ1-6; 9 bases agree with TRBD1. This CDR3 is built from 14 residues. Trimming took 6 bases from V and 7 from J; bases not matched to a gene: 4. The germline CDR1 and CDR2 sequences are SNHLY and FYNNEI. The CDR3 here is CASRGQGENSPLHF. The DNA read from the CDR3 is TGTGCCAGCAGGGGACAGGGAGAAAATTCACCC.

With regard to this clone: Read sequence stops 3 residues before the CDR3 end, and the germline J gene provides the missing end. This chain links TRBV5-4 with TRBJ2-1; 8 nucleotides line up with TRBD2. Germline V gene lookup returns CDR1 SGHNT and CDR2 YYREEE (reference sequence). This CDR3 is 15 amino acids long. The V segment lost 7 bases and the J segment 4 bases; nucleotides outside the gene matches: 10. The part of the CDR3 DNA that was read is TGTGCCAGCTCCAGTTTGAGCGGGGGATACAATGAG. Its translation is CASSSLSGGYNE. The CDR3 in its entirety is CASSSLSGGYNEQFF.

Comment on this clone: The read finishes 3 residues shy of the CDR3 end, and the germline J gene is used to complete it. This chain uses TRBV5-4 with TRBJ2-3; 8 bases map to TRBD1. Germline-derived CDR1 and CDR2 are SGHNT and YYREEE (reference sequence). CDR3 length: 14 amino acids. V shed 2 bases and J 4 bases; nucleotides not matched to a gene: 3. CDR3 loop: CASSFLQGADTQYF. The sequenced part of the CDR3 DNA is TGTGCCAGCAGCTTCTTACAGGGGGCAGATACG.

Regarding this clone: The read finishes 3 residues shy of the CDR3 end, and the germline J gene is used to complete it. This chain joins TRBV29-1 and TRBJ2-3; 12 bases match TRBD2. CDR1 is SQVTM, CDR2 ANQGSEA, per germline. V lost 3 bases, J lost 5 bases, and 12 bases stayed unmatched. The CDR3 runs to 17 residues. CDR3 sequence reads: CSVDLLAGGAGGDTQYF. CDR3 DNA, as far as it was read: TGCAGCGTTGACCTACTAGCGGGAGGTGCCGGGGGAGATACG.